Listed below are T cell receptor beta chains from one sample, sequenced in a study of T cell responses to AZD1222 COVID-19 vaccine. This table comes from immunoSEQ multiplex PCR, and its TCRdb copy is limited to in-frame clones, with some not included. The repertoire holds roughly 150,000 clones, about nine tenths seen once, with approximately 1.4% in the top ten. Material: peripheral blood, obtained on day 0 of AZD1222 vaccination. Receptor source: an adult in good health. The CDR3 runs from the conserved cysteine through the conserved F or W. The order of the fields is V gene, CDR3 length, clone size, D gene, J gene, CDR3 protein, CDR3 DNA. D genes are given only for firm matches. Part of the rows lack a size; the others show once, few, many or a class for expanded clones.

TRBV5-4	13	-	-	TRBJ2-2	CASSLAAAGELFF	TGTGCCAGCAGCTTGGCGGCGGCCGGGGAGCTGTTTTTT
TRBV27	16	once	TRBD1	TRBJ2-1	CASSSPGTGGLNEQFF	TGTGCCAGCAGTTCCCCCGGGACAGGGGGTTTAAATGAGCAGTTCTTC
TRBV28	12	-	-	TRBJ1-2	CASNDLGYGYTF	TGTGCCAGCAATGATCTTGGCTATGGCTACACCTTC
TRBV30	17	-	-	TRBJ1-3	CAWKRPEAYATGNTIYF	TGTGCCTGGAAGAGGCCAGAGGCTTATGCTACTGGAAACACCATATATTTT
TRBV7-3	13	once	-	TRBJ2-3	CASSFSSTDTQYF	TGTGCCAGCAGCTTCTCTAGCACAGATACGCAGTATTTT
TRBV5-4	16	-	TRBD1	TRBJ1-1	CASSQTGTGVNTEAFF	TGTGCCAGCAGCCAGACCGGGACAGGGGTTAACACTGAAGCTTTCTTT
TRBV10-2	16	-	TRBD1	TRBJ1-5	CASSESATGSNQPQHF	TGCGCCAGCAGTGAGTCGGCGACAGGGAGCAATCAGCCCCAGCATTTT
TRBV10-3	15	-	-	TRBJ1-1	CAISLSWGLNTEAFF	TGTGCCATCAGCCTTTCTTGGGGATTGAACACTGAAGCTTTCTTT
TRBV5-1	14	-	TRBD2	TRBJ2-1	CASEPGLADNEQFF	TGCGCCAGTGAACCGGGACTAGCGGACAATGAGCAGTTCTTC
TRBV3-1/TRBV3-2	15	-	TRBD2	TRBJ2-1	CASSRLAGGLGEQFF	TGTGCCAGCAGTCGACTAGCGGGGGGGCTTGGTGAGCAGTTCTTC
TRBV2	13	-	-	TRBJ2-2	CASSEAGTGELFF	TGTGCCAGCAGTGAGGCAGGCACCGGGGAGCTGTTTTTT
TRBV30	13	-	-	TRBJ1-4	CAWTPGKGEKLFF	TGTGCCTGGACACCAGGGAAGGGCGAAAAACTGTTTTTT
TRBV2	13	-	-	TRBJ1-1	CAGYRELNTEAFF	TGTGCCGGTTACAGGGAGTTGAACACTGAAGCTTTCTTT
TRBV10-2	14	-	-	TRBJ1-1	CASSQTDMNTEAFF	TGCGCCAGCAGTCAAACAGACATGAACACTGAAGCTTTCTTT
TRBV19	13	-	-	TRBJ1-1	CASLPNTGTEAFF	TGTGCCAGCCTCCCTAACACGGGCACTGAAGCTTTCTTT
TRBV30	14	-	TRBD1	TRBJ2-7	CAWSGGTGYYEQYF	TGTGCCTGGAGTGGGGGGACAGGGTACTACGAGCAGTACTTC
TRBV15	16	-	TRBD1	TRBJ2-1	CATSRQGQPQRNEQFF	TGTGCCACCAGCAGACAGGGACAGCCCCAGCGCAATGAGCAGTTCTTC
TRBV30	15	once	TRBD1	TRBJ1-2	CAWSPPDRGGYGYTF	TGTGCCTGGAGCCCCCCGGACAGGGGCGGCTATGGCTACACCTTC
TRBV19	13	-	-	TRBJ2-7	CASSLTGSYEQYF	TGTGCCAGTAGTCTTACAGGGTCGTACGAGCAGTACTTC
TRBV6-5	15	-	-	TRBJ1-5	CASSLLVGSNQPQHF	TGTGCCAGCAGTCTTCTGGTGGGTAGCAATCAGCCCCAGCATTTT
TRBV28	14	-	-	TRBJ1-2	CASSLGGEDYGYTF	TGTGCCAGCAGTTTGGGTGGAGAAGACTATGGCTACACCTTC
TRBV5-1	14	-	-	TRBJ2-7	CASSLEPVSYEQYF	TGCGCCAGCAGCTTAGAACCGGTCTCCTACGAGCAGTACTTC
TRBV7-2	14	-	-	TRBJ2-3	CASSAATRRDTQYF	TGTGCCAGCAGCGCCGCGACTAGAAGGGATACGCAGTATTTT